This T cell receptor (beta chain) derives from a study of blood T cell repertoires in COVID-19. Assignments of participants to cohorts depended upon their own reported clinical history. Each exposed participant met a COVID-19 case in the 2 weeks preceding study entry. This clone was seen just once. V was clipped by 8 bases and J by 0 bases, with 11 bases between them. The CDR3 covers 14 residues. Per germline, CDR1 SGHRS and CDR2 YFSETQ. Produced via immunoSEQ multiplex PCR; TCRdb's table is partial and in-frame only. The sample has 320,000 or so clones; 85% are singletons. The sequence came from a woman aged 30 to 39 who had been exposed to COVID-19. Sequencing used PBMCs or T cells enriched from blood (not recorded which). The V call is TRBV5-1, the J call TRBJ1-4; D not certain. CDR3: CASAERSTNEKLFF. CDR3 bases: TGCGCCAGTGCGGAGAGATCAACTAATGAAAAACTGTTTTTT.